One sample yielded the 10 T cell receptor beta chains listed below, sequenced in a study of cytomegalovirus exposure and HLA in healthy donors. In the PCR, 60 Vbeta and 13 Jbeta primers were used. Only in-frame clones appear in the TCRdb table, and some are missing; sequencing was by immunoSEQ multiplex PCR. In the table there are 95,000 to 110,000 clones, 70% to 80% of which are singletons. Sequenced material: PBMCs. The receptors here all came from a man aged 18 to 29 in good health and CMV-seronegative.

CDR3 protein: CATTPGGVMNTEAFF. CDR3 bases: TGTGCCACCACCCCGGGGGGAGTGATGAACACTGAAGCTTTCTTT. The V and J genes are TRBV7-8 and TRBJ1-1, with D perhaps matching TRBD1 (5 bases). Trimming pared 10 bases from V and 0 bases from J, leaving 18 bases between. Looked up from germline, CDR1 is SGHVS and CDR2 is FQNEAQ. The CDR3 spans 15 residues.

Only one count was recorded for this clone. The DNA for the CDR3 is TGTGCCACCGGGACATTGGGCAGCACAGATACGCAGTATTTT. Translation gives CATGTLGSTDTQYF. The rearrangement uses TRBV19 and TRBJ2-3; perhaps TRBD1 as D (6 bases). The CDR3 sequence is 14 residues long. Germline values: CDR1 LNHDA, CDR2 SQIVND (reference sequence). V was clipped by 10 bases and J by 0 bases, with 14 bases between them. The variable domain in full, completed from reference TRBV19 and TRBJ2-3, reads DGGITQSPKYLFRKEGQNVTLSCEQNLNHDAMYWYRQDPGQGLRLIYYSQIVNDFQKGDIAEGYSVSREKKESFPLTVTSAQKNPTAFYLCATGTLGSTDTQYFGPGTRLTVL.

V gene TRBV9 combines with J gene TRBJ1-6; 8 nucleotides agree with TRBD1. CDR3 length: 14 amino acids. The junction had 5 bases not matched to a gene; V was cut back by 5 bases and J by 7 bases. From germline, CDR1 is SGDLS and CDR2 YYNGEE. This CDR3 reads CASRGTGLNSPLHF. The CDR3, as DNA: TGTGCCAGCAGGGGGACAGGATTAAATTCACCCCTCCACTTT.

The rearrangement uses TRBV4-2 and TRBJ2-7, with a tentative D call TRBD1 (7 bases). Germline V gene data show CDR1 as LGHNA and CDR2 as YNFKEQ. The CDR3 spans 16 residues. Deletions cut 1 base from V and 1 base from J, with 14 bases between. CDR3 amino acids: CASSQGGTARSYEQYF. As DNA, the CDR3 is TGTGCCAGCAGCCAAGGCGGGACAGCGAGGTCCTACGAGCAGTACTTC.

This rearrangement joins TRBV6-6 to TRBJ1-4; 8 positions match TRBD1. The germline gives CDR1 MNHNY, CDR2 SVGAGI (reference sequence). The CDR3 sequence is 16 residues long. V was pared by 3 bases and J by 4 bases, with 7 bases of the junction left unmatched. The CDR3 sequence: CASSYLTGVGNEKLFF. In nucleotides, the CDR3 is TGTGCCAGCAGTTATTTGACAGGGGTGGGTAATGAAAAACTGTTTTTT.

This chain joins TRBV5-1 and TRBJ2-2; D might be TRBD1 (5 bases). CDR3 length equals 14 residues. V gave up 4 bases and J gave up 3 bases, with 10 bases separating them. Germline CDR1 and CDR2: SGHRS and YFSETQ. CDR3 residues: CASSPTGDTGELFF. The CDR3, as DNA: TGCGCCAGCAGCCCCACAGGAGACACCGGGGAGCTGTTTTTT.

This chain links TRBV6-5 with TRBJ1-2; no definite D call. From germline, CDR1 is MNHEY and CDR2 SVGAGI. This CDR3 comprises 15 residues. The V and J ends lost 5 bases and 4 bases respectively, with 17 bases between them. CDR3 bases: TGTGCCAGCAGTACCCGAAGGACTAAGGGCTATGGCTACACCTTC. As protein: CASSTRRTKGYGYTF.

The V call is TRBV5-4, the J call TRBJ2-1; perhaps TRBD2 as D (6 bases). CDR1 is SGHNT, CDR2 YYREEE, per germline (reference sequence). CDR3 size: 15 residues. Trimming removed 5 bases from V and 2 bases from J, with 14 bases in between. The CDR3 loop reads CASRTGTRAYNEQFF. The CDR3 region has the DNA TGTGCCAGCAGAACCGGGACTCGAGCCTACAATGAGCAGTTCTTC.

This clone appeared once. V and J are TRBV5-6 and TRBJ2-5, with TRBD1 matching over 9 bases. The end of the DNA fits TRBJ2-7 better, so the J call may be wrong. The CDR3 covers 13 residues. In germline, CDR1 is SGHDT, CDR2 YYEEEE. The CDR3 loop reads CASSLQGAVEQYF. The CDR3 region has the DNA TGTGCCAGCAGCTTACAGGGGGCTGTCGAGCAGTACTTC.

This chain links TRBV9 with TRBJ2-7, with D possibly being TRBD2 (6 bases). CDR1 and CDR2 from the germline V gene are SGDLS and YYNGEE. The CDR3 loop spans 12 amino acids. With 4 bases removed from V and 6 bases from J, the gap between germline ends came to 11 bases. The CDR3 loop is CASSRAGGEQYF. The CDR3 DNA reads as TGTGCCAGCAGCAGGGCCGGGGGCGAGCAGTACTTC.